Below are 21 T cell receptor beta chains sequenced from a single sample in a study of blood T cell repertoires in COVID-19. Libraries were prepared by immunoSEQ multiplex PCR; TCRdb keeps only in-frame clonotypes and omits some of them. The repertoire includes tens of thousands of clones, 68% of them detected once, and about 9% sits in the top ten. Sample: peripheral blood. The receptors here all came from an older woman with acute or convalescent COVID-19.

The V call is TRBV6-4, the J call TRBJ2-7, with 12 positions matching TRBD2. Germline CDR1 is MRHNA and CDR2 is SNTAGT. Unmatched junction bases numbered 18, after V lost 0 bases and J lost 0 bases. The length of the CDR3 is 22 residues. This chain's CDR3 is CASSDSSGLAGLVLPPSYEQYF. The DNA for the CDR3 is TGTGCCAGCAGTGACTCAAGTGGACTAGCGGGATTAGTTCTCCCCCCCTCCTACGAGCAGTACTTC.

This clone was seen only a few times. The chain carries TRBV15 and TRBJ1-1; 9 nucleotides match TRBD1. Germline assignment: CDR1 LNHNV and CDR2 YYDKDF (reference sequence). CDR3 length: 13 amino acids. J gave up 11 bases and V 5 bases, and 9 bases lay outside the gene matches. The CDR3 reads CATSVLQGAGAFF. The CDR3 DNA follows: TGTGCCACCAGCGTCCTACAGGGGGCTGGGGCTTTCTTT.

This chain connects TRBV19 to TRBJ1-5, with TRBD1 matching 7 bases. The CDR3 has 15 residues. Per the germline V gene, CDR1 is LNHDA and CDR2 is SQIVND (reference sequence). Losses at the gene ends were 2 bases for V and 5 bases for J; bases not matched to a gene: 6. The CDR3 DNA reads as TGTGCCAGTAGTATAAACAGGGGAGGTGATCAGCCCCAGCATTTT. Its protein product is CASSINRGGDQPQHF.

Only a few counts were recorded for this clone. The chain carries TRBV28 and TRBJ2-7, with TRBD1 identical over 8 bases. The CDR3 runs 14 residues. Germline loops: CDR1 MDHEN, CDR2 SYDVKM. The junction had 5 bases not matched to a gene; V was cut back by 6 bases and J by 1 base. The CDR3 here is CASRGGQASYEQYF. In DNA, the CDR3 is TGTGCCAGCAGGGGGGGACAGGCGTCCTACGAGCAGTACTTC.

V usage is TRBV19 and J usage is TRBJ1-1, with a tentative D call TRBD1 (5 bases). This CDR3 region has 13 residues. Trimming shortened V by 10 bases and J by 4 bases, and 16 bases separated the two germline ends. The V gene's germline CDR1 is LNHDA and CDR2 SQIVND (reference sequence). The CDR3 is CATVIRESTEAFF. The CDR3 nucleotides read TGTGCCACCGTCATCAGGGAAAGCACTGAAGCTTTCTTT.

CDR3 bases: TGTGCCAGCAGCCCGCAGTCCGACAGGGTGTACGAGCAGTACTTC. Encoded protein: CASSPQSDRVYEQYF. The chain links TRBV9 to TRBJ2-7; 7 bases agree with TRBD1. Germline trimming cut 4 bases from V and 4 bases from J; bases unmatched to any gene: 11. CDR3 size: 15 residues. Germline lookup yields CDR1 SGDLS and CDR2 YYNGEE.

The gene calls are TRBV5-1 and TRBJ2-7, with TRBD1 as a possible D gene (6 bases). Germline CDR1 reads SGHRS; CDR2 reads YFSETQ. V lost 5 bases, J lost 1 base, and 13 bases lay in between. The CDR3 has 14 amino acids. CDR3 nucleotides: TGCGCCAGCAGGGACAGCTGGGAATCCTACGAGCAGTACTTC. Its translation is CASRDSWESYEQYF.

This chain connects TRBV7-9 to TRBJ2-7; no reliable D call. The germline gives CDR1 SEHNR, CDR2 FQNEAQ (reference sequence). With 0 bases removed from V and 4 bases from J, the gap between germline ends came to 13 bases. This CDR3 contains 15 residues. In DNA, the CDR3 is TGTGCCAGCAGCTTAGCGGCGGAGACCACTTACGAGCAGTACTTC. Its protein product is CASSLAAETTYEQYF.

The chain carries TRBV16 and TRBJ1-2; D is uncertain. The germline CDR1 and CDR2 sequences are KGHSY and FQNENV. The CDR3 is 14 residues long. Trimming pared 1 base from V and 8 bases from J, leaving 14 bases between. This CDR3 reads CASSQFAATRGYTF. CDR3 DNA sequence: TGTGCCAGCAGCCAATTCGCAGCTACGAGGGGCTACACCTTC. Full variable domain (rest looked up from reference TRBV16 and TRBJ1-2): GEEVAQTPKHLVRGEGQKAKLYCAPIKGHSYVFWYQQVLKNEFKFLISFQNENVFDETGMPKERFSAKCLPNSPCSLEIQATKLEDSAVYFCASSQFAATRGYTFGSGTRLTVV.

The CDR3 coding sequence is TGTGCCAGCAGTGAAAGCGGACAGGGGCGTTGGGAGACCCAGTACTTC. This gives the protein CASSESGQGRWETQYF. The rearrangement joins TRBV6-1 to TRBJ2-5; 9 bases match TRBD1. Trimming took 2 bases from V and 5 from J; bases not matched to a gene: 9. Germline CDR1 MNHNS, CDR2 SASEGT. The length of the CDR3 is 16 residues.

J is TRBJ2-1 and V is TRBV7-6; a possible D gene is TRBD2 (5 bases). The CDR3 length is 13 residues. V lost 3 bases to trimming and J lost 10 bases, with 13 bases between them. Germline V gene sequence: CDR1 SGHVS, CDR2 FNYEAQ. As DNA, the CDR3 is TGTGCCAGCAGCTTTGAGGTGGGAGACGAGCAGTTCTTC. This translates into CASSFEVGDEQFF.

The rearrangement uses TRBV2 and TRBJ1-5; tentatively, D is TRBD1 (6 bases). Trimming cost V 10 bases and J 0 bases, with 16 bases left between them. The CDR3 runs 15 residues. Germline CDR1 SNHLY, CDR2 FYNNEI. Here the CDR3 reads CAIRDRTHSNQPQHF. CDR3 sequence (DNA): TGTGCCATCAGAGACAGGACTCATAGCAATCAGCCCCAGCATTTT.

The V and J genes are TRBV5-1 and TRBJ2-7, with 9 bases lining up with TRBD2. V was pared by 0 bases and J by 4 bases, with 8 bases of the junction left unmatched. Germline CDR1 is SGHRS and CDR2 is YFSETQ. CDR3 size: 16 residues. The CDR3 here is CASSLALAGLQYEQYF. CDR3 in DNA: TGCGCCAGCAGCTTGGCCCTAGCGGGGCTCCAGTACGAGCAGTACTTC.

This chain connects TRBV29-1 to TRBJ2-1; 7 bases are shared with TRBD2. The CDR3 extends over 14 amino acids. In germline, CDR1 is SQVTM, CDR2 ANQGSEA. The V segment lost 4 bases and the J segment 5 bases; nucleotides outside the gene matches: 8. The CDR3 coding sequence is TGCAGCGTTGGGGTGTACGGGAGGAACAATGAGCAGTTCTTC. Protein sequence: CSVGVYGRNNEQFF.

V is TRBV6-5 and J is TRBJ2-7, with 11 bases matching TRBD2. This CDR3 comprises 14 residues. The J segment lost 3 bases and the V segment lost 6 bases, leaving 4 bases of the junction unmatched. Germline V lookup: CDR1 MNHEY, CDR2 SVGAGI. The CDR3 bases are TGTGCCAGCAGCACAACTAGCGGGAGCTACGAGCAGTACTTC. As protein: CASSTTSGSYEQYF.

The chain has TRBV18 and TRBJ1-2, with a tentative D call TRBD1 (5 bases). Germline CDR1 and CDR2: KGHSH and LQKENI. Between the trimmed V and J ends, which lost 5 bases and 4 bases, there was a span of 11 bases. This CDR3 spans 13 amino acids. CDR3 in amino acids: CASSTGQGYGYTF. In DNA form, the CDR3 reads TGTGCCAGCTCAACGGGTCAGGGCTATGGCTACACCTTC.

The chain carries TRBV2 and TRBJ1-4, with 9 bases identical to TRBD1. Germline CDR1 and CDR2: SNHLY and FYNNEI. The CDR3 sequence is 14 residues long. Germline trimming cut 8 bases from V and 8 bases from J; bases unmatched to any gene: 9. The CDR3 DNA reads TGTGCCAGCCAACCTACAGGGGGCCGGGAAAAACTGTTTTTT. Translating it yields CASQPTGGREKLFF.

The rearrangement links TRBV5-4 to TRBJ1-4; 7 bases are a match to TRBD1. CDR1 is SGHNT and CDR2 is YYREEE in the germline V gene (reference sequence). This CDR3 region has 14 residues. Trimming at V came to 4 bases and at J to 6 bases, leaving 6 bases not matched to a gene. This CDR3 is CASSLDRSHEKLFF. DNA for the CDR3: TGTGCCAGCAGCCTGGACAGGTCCCATGAAAAACTGTTTTTT.

This clone was detected a few times. V usage is TRBV7-8 and J usage is TRBJ2-7; 8 positions match TRBD1. CDR1 and CDR2 from the germline V gene are SGHVS and FQNEAQ. Losses at the gene ends were 5 bases for V and 5 bases for J; bases not matched to a gene: 5. This CDR3 is 13 amino acids long. The CDR3: CASSPTGADEQYF. CDR3 coding DNA: TGTGCCAGCAGCCCGACAGGGGCGGACGAGCAGTACTTC.

The chain links TRBV7-3 to TRBJ2-3; TRBD2 agrees at 15 bases. J lost 6 bases, V lost 5 bases, and 3 bases had no gene match. Germline CDR1 SGHTA, CDR2 FQGTGA. The CDR3 is 15 amino acids. The chain's CDR3 is CASSLGTSGGDTQYF. The CDR3 nucleotides are TGTGCCAGCAGCCTCGGGACTAGCGGGGGGGATACGCAGTATTTT.

The chain couples TRBV6-1 to TRBJ1-2, with 8 bases identical to TRBD1. Germline V gene lookup returns CDR1 MNHNS and CDR2 SASEGT. The CDR3 length is 15 residues. V trimming: 1 base; J trimming: 4 bases; junction bases outside the gene matches: 5. Here the CDR3 reads CASSEGPGGIYGYTF. In DNA form, the CDR3 reads TGTGCCAGCAGTGAAGGGCCAGGGGGCATCTATGGCTACACCTTC.